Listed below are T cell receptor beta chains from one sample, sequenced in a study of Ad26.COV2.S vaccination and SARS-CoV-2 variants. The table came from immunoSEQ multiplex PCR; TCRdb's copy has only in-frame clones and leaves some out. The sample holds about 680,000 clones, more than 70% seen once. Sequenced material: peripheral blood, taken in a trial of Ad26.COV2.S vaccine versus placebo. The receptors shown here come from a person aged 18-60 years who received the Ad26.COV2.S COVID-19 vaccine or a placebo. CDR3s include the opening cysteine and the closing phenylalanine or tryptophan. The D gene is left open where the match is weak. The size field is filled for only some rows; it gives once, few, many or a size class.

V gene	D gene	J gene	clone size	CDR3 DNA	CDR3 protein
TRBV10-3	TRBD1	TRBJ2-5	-	TGTGCCATCAGTGCGACAGGGGTCGAAGAGACCCAGTACTTC	CAISATGVEETQYF
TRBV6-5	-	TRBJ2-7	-	TGTGCCAGCAGCCGCGGGGTGGGGGAGGACGAGCAGTACTTC	CASSRGVGEDEQYF
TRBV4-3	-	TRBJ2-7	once	TGCGCCAGCAGCCAAGATAGTGGACGGACCTCCTACGAGCAGTACTTC	CASSQDSGRTSYEQYF
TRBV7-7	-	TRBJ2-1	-	TGTGCCAGCAGCTTAGAAGGGGCGGCGGGGGCTGAGCAGTTCTTC	CASSLEGAAGAEQFF
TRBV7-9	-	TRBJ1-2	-	TGTGCCAGCAGCTTAGGACAGGATCCTAACTATGGCTACACCTTC	CASSLGQDPNYGYTF
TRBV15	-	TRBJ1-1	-	TGTGCCACCAGCAGAGATAGAGGGGTTACTGAAGCTTTCTTT	CATSRDRGVTEAFF
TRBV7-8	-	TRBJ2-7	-	TGTGCCAGCAGCCTACCCCCCTACGAGCAGTACTTC	CASSLPPYEQYF
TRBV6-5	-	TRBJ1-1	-	TGTGCCAGCAGACCCTACAAGGAGGCTGAAGCTTTCTTT	CASRPYKEAEAFF
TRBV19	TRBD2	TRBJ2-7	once	TGTGCCAGTAGGCGGACTAGCGGGAGCATCGCCTACGAGCAGTACTTC	CASRRTSGSIAYEQYF
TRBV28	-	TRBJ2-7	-	TGTGCCAGCAGTTTTCGCTCGACCGGCTACGAGCAGTACTTC	CASSFRSTGYEQYF
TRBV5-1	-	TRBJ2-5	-	TGCGCCAGCAGCTTAGGGTCGACAGGTTGGGGTTTACAAGAGACCCAGTACTTC	CASSLGSTGWGLQETQYF
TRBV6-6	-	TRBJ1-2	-	TGTGCCAGCAGCCGCCGGGACCCGGGGGGCTACACCTTC	CASSRRDPGGYTF
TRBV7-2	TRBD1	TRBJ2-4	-	TGTGCCAGCAGCTCCCGACAGGGGGCCAAAAACATTCAGTACTTC	CASSSRQGAKNIQYF
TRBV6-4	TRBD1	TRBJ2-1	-	TGTGCCAGCAGTAAAGCCGGGACAGGGGTCGTTGAGCAGTTCTTC	CASSKAGTGVVEQFF
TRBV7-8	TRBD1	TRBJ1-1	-	TGTGCCAGCAGCTTATCCGGACAGGGGATCCGTTACACTGAAGCTTTCTTT	CASSLSGQGIRYTEAFF
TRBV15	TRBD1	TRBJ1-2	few	TGTGCCACCAGCAGAGTCCGGACAGGGATGAACTATGGCTACACCTTC	CATSRVRTGMNYGYTF
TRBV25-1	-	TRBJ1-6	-	TGTGCCAGCAGTGGGGGGCCGCTGGCACCCCTCCACTTT	CASSGGPLAPLHF
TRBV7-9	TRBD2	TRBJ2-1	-	TGTGCCAGCAGCCCCGACGGGAGGGGTGAGCAGTTCTTC	CASSPDGRGEQFF
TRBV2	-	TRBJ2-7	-	TGTGCCAGCACCGCCCTAGCCGGAAGGCTCTCCGAGCAGTACTTC	CASTALAGRLSEQYF
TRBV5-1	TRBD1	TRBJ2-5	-	TGCGCCAGCAGCCCCCAGGGACAGGGTGCAGAGACCCAGTACTTC	CASSPQGQGAETQYF
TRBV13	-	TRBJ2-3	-	TGTGCCAGCAGCTTAGGAGGGGCCGGGGGCACAGATACGCAGTATTTT	CASSLGGAGGTDTQYF
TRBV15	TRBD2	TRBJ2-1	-	TGTGCCACCAGCGCGCCGGGACTAGCGGGACCCGTGGGGCAGTTCTTC	CATSAPGLAGPVGQFF
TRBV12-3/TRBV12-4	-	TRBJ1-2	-	TGTGCCAGCAGTTGGGGGTCTAACTATGGCTACACCTTC	CASSWGSNYGYTF
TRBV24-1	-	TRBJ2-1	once	TGTGCCACCAGTGATTTGAATGCCCACGAGTCCTACAATGAGCAGTTCTTC	CATSDLNAHESYNEQFF
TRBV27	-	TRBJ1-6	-	TGTGCCAGCAAGTCGCAGGATCGAGAAACCCTCCACTTT	CASKSQDRETLHF
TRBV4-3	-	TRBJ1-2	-	TGCGCCAGCAGCCCCTACGGGAACAACGCTAACTATGGCTACACCTTC	CASSPYGNNANYGYTF
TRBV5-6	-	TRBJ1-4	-	TGTGCCAGCAGCCCTGGTGGGGTTAATGAAAAACTGTTTTTT	CASSPGGVNEKLFF
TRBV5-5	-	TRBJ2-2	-	TGTGCCAGCAGCTTGGGACAGCTTAACACCGGGGAGCTGTTTTTT	CASSLGQLNTGELFF
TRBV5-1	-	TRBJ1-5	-	TGCGCCAGCAGCTTGGGCTTGGAACAGCCCCAGCATTTT	CASSLGLEQPQHF
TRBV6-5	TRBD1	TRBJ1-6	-	TGTGCCAGCAGTCTAGCCCAGGGGGTCAGTTCACCCCTCCACTTT	CASSLAQGVSSPLHF
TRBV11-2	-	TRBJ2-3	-	TGTGCCAGCAGCCTCGGAGCGGCAGAAGGCACAGATACGCAGTATTTT	CASSLGAAEGTDTQYF
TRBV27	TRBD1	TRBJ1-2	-	TGTGCCAGCAGTCGAGGACAGGGGTATGGCTACACCTTC	CASSRGQGYGYTF
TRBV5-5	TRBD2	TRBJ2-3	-	TGTGCCAGCAGCCCGGGACTAGCGTTTGGAGATACGCAGTATTTT	CASSPGLAFGDTQYF
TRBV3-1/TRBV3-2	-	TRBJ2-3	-	TGTGCCAGCAGCCAAGGATGGGGGAGCACAGATACGCAGTATTTT	CASSQGWGSTDTQYF